This entry lists 25 T cell receptor beta chains sequenced from one sample in a study of blood T cells in healthy people across ages. It was with a sample-barcoded 5' primer and a J-beta primer mix that a second PCR of roughly 7 to 12 cycles was run. TCRdb re-called the 5' RACE reads through MiXCR, storing one row per CDR3 protein. The sample has more than 1.4 million distinct CDR3 sequences; roughly 45% are singletons. The sample taken for sequencing was blood. Every receptor here comes from a woman aged 18-35 years in good health.

The chain carries TRBV5-8 and TRBJ2-2, with TRBD2 identical over 15 bases. This CDR3 spans 19 amino acids. V shed 5 bases, J shed 0 bases, and the junction held 8 bases outside the gene matches. Germline assignment: CDR1 SGHTS and CDR2 YDEGEE. The CDR3 loop reads CASRLLGLAGGPNTGELFF. The CDR3 region has the DNA TGTGCCAGCAGACTTCTCGGACTAGCGGGAGGGCCGAACACCGGGGAGCTGTTTTTT.

The CDR3 here is CASSAAGTGLNYGYTF. The DNA of the CDR3 is TGTGCCAGCAGTGCAGCCGGGACAGGTTTAAACTATGGCTACACCTTC. V gene TRBV2 combines with J gene TRBJ1-2, with 8 bases matching TRBD1. The CDR3 sequence is 16 residues long. The J segment lost 2 bases and the V segment lost 4 bases, leaving 9 bases of the junction unmatched. The germline V gene has CDR1 SNHLY and CDR2 FYNNEI. The full variable domain, rest sourced from reference TRBV2 and TRBJ1-2, is EPEVTQTPSHQVTQMGQEVILRCVPISNHLYFYWYRQILGQKVEFLVSFYNNEISEKSEIFDDQFSVERPDGSNFTLKIRSTKLEDSAMYFCASSAAGTGLNYGYTFGSGTRLTVV.

As regards this clonotype: One junction end disagrees with the germline gene, perhaps due to a read error. The gene calls are TRBV7-9 and TRBJ2-7, with D tentatively TRBD1 or TRBD2 (5 bases each). The CDR3 sequence is 13 residues long. CDR1 and CDR2 (germline): SEHNR, FQNEAQ (reference sequence). The CDR3 DNA is TGTGTCAGCAGTCAACCGGGGCCCTACGAGCAGTACTTC. It translates to CVSSQPGPYEQYF.

The sample holds a few counts of this clonotype. The CDR3, as DNA: TGTGCCAGCAGCGCCGCCGGACAGTCGGGCTCACCCCTCCACTTT. It translates to CASSAAGQSGSPLHF. The V call is TRBV9, the J call TRBJ1-6; tentative D call: TRBD1 (6 bases). The CDR3 has 15 residues. CDR1 and CDR2 from the germline V gene are SGDLS and YYNGEE. V shed 3 bases and J shed 10 bases, with 17 bases lying between them.

The V gene is TRBV7-7, the J gene TRBJ1-1, with D possibly being TRBD1 (5 bases). Deletions cut 1 base from V and 4 bases from J, with 19 bases between. There are 17 residues in the CDR3. The germline gives CDR1 SSHAT, CDR2 FNYEAQ (reference sequence). CDR3 in DNA: TGTGCCAGCAGCTTAGATGTGTTCAGGGCGAGTGGCACTGAAGCTTTCTTT. It translates to CASSLDVFRASGTEAFF.

This clonotype was found a few times. The gene calls are TRBV7-9 and TRBJ2-3; possible D gene TRBD2, 6 bases. Trimming shortened V by 3 bases and J by 1 base, and 11 bases separated the two germline ends. CDR1 is SEHNR, CDR2 FQNEAQ, per germline (reference sequence). This CDR3 contains 15 residues. The CDR3 spells CASSFGTGGTDTQYF. The CDR3, as DNA: TGTGCCAGCAGCTTCGGGACTGGCGGCACAGATACGCAGTATTTT. The whole variable domain, filled in from reference TRBV7-9 and TRBJ2-3, reads DTGVSQNPRHKITKRGQNVTFRCDPISEHNRLYWYRQTLGQGPEFLTYFQNEAQLEKSRLLSDRFSAERPKGSFSTLEIQRTEQGDSAMYLCASSFGTGGTDTQYFGPGTRLTVL.

The rearrangement uses TRBV10-3 and TRBJ2-7; weak D call: TRBD2 (6 bases). V was trimmed by 6 bases and J by 0 bases, leaving 18 bases between them. CDR3 length equals 16 residues. Germline V gene data show CDR1 as ENHRY and CDR2 as SYGVKD. This CDR3 reads CAIRRDTGGISYEQYF. The CDR3 DNA reads as TGTGCCATCAGGCGGGATACTGGAGGGATCTCCTACGAGCAGTACTTC.

The gene calls are TRBV6-6 and TRBJ2-1; 8 positions agree with TRBD1. The V gene's germline CDR1 is MNHNY and CDR2 SVGAGI (reference sequence). Trimming removed 9 bases from V and 4 bases from J; junction bases left unmatched: 14. This CDR3 is built from 16 residues. CDR3 nucleotide sequence: TGTGCCAGTGGGAGTGCCCCAGGGGGCTCTTACAATGAGCAGTTCTTC. Its translation is CASGSAPGGSYNEQFF.

The chain links TRBV20-1 to TRBJ2-3, with D tentatively TRBD2 (5 bases). Germline-derived CDR1 and CDR2 are DFQATT and SNEGSKA (reference sequence). V lost 5 bases and J lost 7, with 22 bases in between. The CDR3 has 15 amino acids. CDR3 amino acids: CSAGASLGSRNTQYF. The CDR3 DNA follows: TGCAGTGCTGGTGCGTCTCTAGGGAGTAGAAATACGCAGTATTTT.

Worth noting for this clonotype: This may arise from a read error, as a much more abundant clone is one base away. The rearrangement uses TRBV7-8 and TRBJ2-3, with a possible D match to TRBD2 (6 bases). The CDR3 spans 15 residues. V lost 0 bases, J lost 3 bases, and 10 bases lay in between. CDR1 and CDR2 from the germline V gene are SGHVS and FQNEAQ. Written as DNA, the CDR3 is TGTGCCAGCAGCTTAGCGGTAGGGAGGACAGATACGCAGTATTTT. Protein sequence: CASSLAVGRTDTQYF. Drawing the rest from reference TRBV7-8 and TRBJ2-3, the complete variable domain is GAGVSQSPRYKVAKRGQDVALRCDPISGHVSLFWYQQALGQGPEFLTYFQNEAQLDKSGLPSDRFFAERPEGSVSTLKIQRTQQEDSAVYLCASSLAVGRTDTQYFGPGTRLTVL.

This clonotype was picked up a small number of times. The V and J genes are TRBV20-1 and TRBJ2-7; no definite D call. The length of the CDR3 is 14 residues. Germline V CDR1 and CDR2: DFQATT, SNEGSKA (reference sequence). V lost 4 bases, J lost 7 bases, and 20 bases lay in between. CDR3 DNA: TGCAGTGCTACCCGCAGCGATCCGTTAGGGGAGCAGTACTTC. Protein: CSATRSDPLGEQYF.

This clonotype has ten or more counts. The chain links TRBV10-3 to TRBJ2-1; 13 nucleotides match TRBD2. The V and J ends lost 5 bases and 7 bases, in that order; junction bases with no gene match: 2. Germline CDR1 and CDR2: ENHRY and SYGVKD. The CDR3 contains 14 residues. CDR3 sequence (DNA): TGTGCCATCAGTCGGACTAGCGGGGGAAATGAGCAGTTCTTC. It codes for CAISRTSGGNEQFF.

The chain recombines TRBV5-1 with TRBJ1-2; weak D call: TRBD1 (5 bases). Trimming took off 6 bases at V and 7 bases at J, with 13 bases between the two ends. CDR1 and CDR2 from the germline V gene are SGHRS and YFSETQ. This CDR3 is built from 12 residues. In DNA form, the CDR3 reads TGCGCCAGCAACTTTGGGGGGTCTGGCTACACCTTC. It specifies CASNFGGSGYTF.

The chain is built from TRBV7-3 and TRBJ1-1, with D unclear. Germline V lookup: CDR1 SGHTA, CDR2 FQGTGA. V was pared by 1 base and J by 1 base, with 16 bases between. CDR3 size: 17 residues. The CDR3 spells CASSLRFMGKANTEAFF. In nucleotides, the CDR3 is TGTGCCAGCAGCTTAAGGTTTATGGGGAAAGCGAACACTGAAGCTTTCTTT.

The table lists this clonotype with a count of one. This chain joins TRBV14 and TRBJ2-2; D tentatively fits TRBD1 or TRBD2 (6 bases each). Germline V gene data show CDR1 as SGHDN and CDR2 as FVKESK. V was clipped by 4 bases and J by 1 base, with 13 bases between them. The CDR3 is 16 residues long. The CDR3 sequence is CASSPIGGWNTGELFF. The CDR3 DNA sequence: TGTGCCAGCAGCCCGATAGGGGGGTGGAACACCGGGGAGCTGTTTTTT.

This clonotype has just a few counts. This sequence joins TRBV4-1 and TRBJ2-3; D possibly uses TRBD1 or TRBD2 (5 bases each). Germline V CDR1 and CDR2: MGHRA, YSYEKL. V shed 0 bases and J shed 6 bases, with 13 bases lying between them. The CDR3 is 15 residues long. The CDR3 spells CASSQDSLEGDTQYF. CDR3 sequence (DNA): TGCGCCAGCAGCCAAGATTCTCTCGAGGGGGATACGCAGTATTTT.

This clonotype was found a few times. V is TRBV27 and J is TRBJ1-2; D remains ambiguous. CDR3 length equals 14 residues. Trimming pared 4 bases from V and 12 bases from J, leaving 21 bases between. CDR1 MNHEY and CDR2 SMNVEV come from the germline V gene (reference sequence). The CDR3 is CASSSGYAESPDTF. The CDR3 nucleotides are TGTGCCAGCAGTTCGGGATACGCGGAATCACCCGACACCTTC.

This clonotype was found a few times. J is TRBJ2-7 and V is TRBV25-1; weak D call: TRBD2 (6 bases). Germline V gene lookup returns CDR1 MGHDK and CDR2 SYGVNS. The CDR3 length is 13 residues. V was clipped by 10 bases and J by 0 bases, with 13 bases between them. The CDR3 reads CATLRRGSYEQYF. The CDR3 coding sequence is TGTGCCACCCTGAGGAGGGGCTCCTACGAGCAGTACTTC.

The chain carries TRBV13 and TRBJ2-6; perhaps TRBD2 as D (7 bases). V was cut by 7 bases and J by 1 base, with 20 bases left in between. Germline V lookup: CDR1 PRHDT, CDR2 FYEKMQ (reference sequence). This CDR3 region has 18 residues. CDR3 in amino acids: CASTILQGGRSGANVLTF. The DNA of the CDR3 is TGTGCCAGCACCATCCTACAGGGAGGGAGATCTGGGGCCAACGTCCTGACTTTC. Filled out from reference TRBV13 and TRBJ2-6, the complete variable domain reads AAGVIQSPRHLIKEKRETATLKCYPIPRHDTVYWYQQGPGQDPQFLISFYEKMQSDKGSIPDRFSAQQFSDYHSELNMSSLELGDSALYFCASTILQGGRSGANVLTFGAGSRLTVL.

This rearrangement joins TRBV6-5 to TRBJ1-2; a weak D match, TRBD1 (5 bases). The CDR3 has 16 amino acids. Trimming shortened V by 5 bases and J by 7 bases, and 23 bases separated the two germline ends. Germline V gives CDR1 MNHEY, CDR2 SVGAGI. The CDR3 reads CASSTSGTGTWGGYTF. CDR3 coding DNA: TGTGCCAGCAGTACCTCCGGGACCGGTACCTGGGGTGGCTACACCTTC.

This clonotype has ten or more counts. The chain couples TRBV2 to TRBJ1-5; D is perhaps TRBD1 (5 bases). This CDR3 comprises 14 residues. Germline V gives CDR1 SNHLY, CDR2 FYNNEI. V was cut by 4 bases and J by 3 bases, with 10 bases left in between. The CDR3 coding sequence is TGTGCCAGCAGTGCATCAGGGTACAATCAGCCCCAGCATTTT. Translation: CASSASGYNQPQHF.

In DNA form, the CDR3 reads TGTGCCAGCAGCTGGGGTCTAGCGGGGGGGTCCTACAATGAGCAGTTCTTC. Its protein is CASSWGLAGGSYNEQFF. V is TRBV9 and J is TRBJ2-1, with 12 bases aligning to TRBD2. CDR1 is SGDLS, CDR2 YYNGEE, per germline. The J segment lost 1 base and the V segment lost 4 bases, leaving 6 bases of the junction unmatched. The CDR3 spans 17 residues.

This chain uses TRBV5-1 with TRBJ2-4; D gene unclear. The closer fit of TRBJ2-7 to the DNA end suggests the J call may be wrong. CDR1 and CDR2 from the germline V gene are SGHRS and YFSETQ. The CDR3 extends over 12 amino acids. The CDR3 region has the DNA TGCGCCAGCAACTTTGCAGGCTACGAGCAGTACTTC. Its translation: CASNFAGYEQYF.

The chain links TRBV28 to TRBJ2-1, with D unclear. The CDR3 is made up of 13 amino acids. Germline CDR1 MDHEN, CDR2 SYDVKM. V was cut by 6 bases and J by 2 bases, with 8 bases left in between. CDR3 in amino acids: CASRERTYNEQFF. The CDR3 nucleotides are TGTGCCAGCAGGGAGAGGACCTACAATGAGCAGTTCTTC.

This clonotype was counted between two and nine times. The J gene is TRBJ2-3, the V gene TRBV20-1, with unresolved D. The CDR3 covers 12 residues. Trimming left V 0 bases short and J 6 bases short, with 7 bases between. Germline V CDR1 and CDR2: DFQATT, SNEGSKA (reference sequence). The CDR3 DNA reads as TGCAGTGCTAGAGAAAATGGGGATACGCAGTATTTT. The encoded protein is CSARENGDTQYF.